This T cell receptor (beta chain) originates from a study of graft-versus-host responses after intestinal transplantation. The overall study: Multivisceral, liver-intestinal, or isolated intestinal transplants were received by the recipients. Study results and limitations: Declines in HvG clones occurring early post-transplant were associated with peak circulating GvH clone levels.

The germline V gene has CDR1 DFQATT and CDR2 SNEGSKA (reference sequence). The CDR3 loop spans 11 amino acids. Assay used: immunoSEQ multiplex PCR; TCRdb lists only in-frame clones, some missing. The data show more than 70,000 clones, roughly 90% seen once. Note on this clone: Antigen: not known.

This sequence was found in a human donor who received an intestinal transplant. The gene calls are TRBV20-1 and TRBJ1-4; possibly TRBD1 for D (6 bases). The sequenced sample was unstimulated CD4+ T cells sorted from spleen or lymph node cells, obtained before intestinal transplant. The CDR3 DNA is TGCAGCGGGGGGGCCGGGGAAAAACTGTTTTTT. Translating gives CSGGAGEKLFF.